What follows are 28 T cell receptor beta chains derived from one specimen sequenced in a study of control samples from healthy donors and cancer patients. The table came from immunoSEQ multiplex PCR; TCRdb's copy has only in-frame clones and leaves some out. The data contain about 79,000 clones, under 95% of them singletons. Sequencing was performed on PBMCs. All receptors come from a woman aged 40-49 years with lung cancer.

The chain joins TRBV7-9 to TRBJ2-2; D unclear. This CDR3 contains 12 residues. V lost 4 bases and J lost 3, with 3 bases in between. The germline V gene encodes CDR1 SEHNR and CDR2 FQNEAQ (reference sequence). CDR3 amino acids: CASSSHTGELFF. The CDR3 DNA reads as TGTGCCAGCAGCTCTCACACCGGGGAGCTGTTTTTT.

CDR3 in DNA: TGTGCCAGCAGTGAATTAGGGCTATCTGCGGGTAGCACAGATACGCAGTATTTT. Protein product: CASSELGLSAGSTDTQYF. The chain combines TRBV25-1 with TRBJ2-3, with a tentative D call TRBD2 (5 bases). CDR1 MGHDK and CDR2 SYGVNS come from the germline V gene. The CDR3 is 18 residues long. The ends were cut back, 1 base at V and 0 bases at J, with 17 bases in the middle.

A single count supports this clone. The chain employs TRBV3-1 (or the pseudogene TRBV3-2) and TRBJ1-6, with 7 nucleotides matching TRBD1. Germline V gene data show CDR1 as LGHDT and CDR2 as YNNKEL (reference sequence). The CDR3 sequence is 20 residues long. The V segment lost 0 bases and the J segment 8 bases; nucleotides outside the gene matches: 19. CDR3 amino acids: CASSQEGLRTGLESYSPLHF. DNA for the CDR3: TGTGCCAGCAGCCAAGAAGGGTTGAGGACAGGCCTAGAGTCGTATTCACCCCTCCACTTT.

The chain has TRBV27 and TRBJ1-6, with D maybe TRBD1 (5 bases). CDR1 MNHEY and CDR2 SMNVEV come from the germline V gene (reference sequence). The CDR3 contains 15 residues. Between the trimmed V and J ends, which lost 5 bases and 10 bases, there was a span of 18 bases. The CDR3 reads CASSPRGAIYSPLHF. The CDR3 bases are TGTGCCAGCAGTCCCCGCGGGGCTATATACTCACCCCTCCACTTT.

The chain combines TRBV7-9 with TRBJ1-2; no clear D gene. The CDR3 is 15 amino acids. Trimming pared 4 bases from V and 4 bases from J, leaving 16 bases between. Germline V lookup: CDR1 SEHNR, CDR2 FQNEAQ (reference sequence). The CDR3 protein is CASSYPSTSRYGYTF. Written as DNA, the CDR3 is TGTGCCAGCAGCTATCCCTCCACGTCCCGCTATGGCTACACCTTC.

The chain uses TRBV23-1 and TRBJ1-2, with D maybe TRBD1 (6 bases). TRBV23-1 is an open reading frame, and its role is uncertain. This CDR3 is built from 14 residues. V dropped 0 bases and J dropped 3 bases, with 8 bases sitting between them. The CDR3 bases are TGCGCCAGCAGTCAATCGGACAGCCACTATGGCTACACCTTC. Translated: CASSQSDSHYGYTF.

The chain employs TRBV6-4 and TRBJ1-2; no clear D gene. CDR1 MRHNA and CDR2 SNTAGT come from the germline V gene. The V end lost 6 bases, the J end lost 5 bases, and 19 bases lay between the germline ends. There are 15 residues in the CDR3. The CDR3 bases are TGTGCCAGCAGCCCCGTGATGGGTGTTGGGTATGGCTACACCTTC. It translates to CASSPVMGVGYGYTF.

The chain joins TRBV12-5 to TRBJ2-7, with TRBD2 matching 11 bases. CDR1 is LGHNT and CDR2 is FRNRAP in the germline V gene. With V trimmed by 3 bases and J by 0 bases, 7 bases remained unmatched. The CDR3 spans 17 residues. DNA for the CDR3: TGTGCTAGTGGTTTAGCTAGCGGGGGGCTAGACTCCTACGAGCAGTACTTC. Translated: CASGLASGGLDSYEQYF. The whole variable domain, remainder taken from reference TRBV12-5 and TRBJ2-7, is DARVTQTPRHKVTEMGQEVTMRCQPILGHNTVFWYRQTMMQGLELLAYFRNRAPLDDSGMPKDRFSAEMPDATLATLKIQPSEPRDSAVYFCASGLASGGLDSYEQYFGPGTRLTVT.

The genes are TRBV9 and TRBJ2-2; no clear D gene. From germline, CDR1 is SGDLS and CDR2 YYNGEE. Trimming removed 2 bases at V and 1 base at J, with 9 bases between. This CDR3 contains 15 residues. The CDR3 region is CASSVSSMNTGELFF. CDR3 bases: TGTGCCAGCAGCGTGAGCAGTATGAACACCGGGGAGCTGTTTTTT.

The chain employs TRBV6-1 and TRBJ1-5; D gene unclear. Germline CDR1 is MNHNS and CDR2 is SASEGT. The CDR3 contains 14 residues. V lost 3 bases and J lost 0, with 6 bases in between. CDR3: CASSDRYSNQPQHF. CDR3 DNA: TGTGCCAGCAGTGACAGATATAGCAATCAGCCCCAGCATTTT.

This chain links TRBV4-2 with TRBJ1-6, with 9 bases fitting TRBD1. CDR1 and CDR2 (germline): LGHNA, YNFKEQ. The CDR3 loop spans 17 amino acids. The V gene end was trimmed by 0 bases and the J gene end by 8 bases; junction bases not matched to a gene: 8. CDR3 DNA: TGTGCCAGCAGCCAAGAGTACCGACAGGGGGTGGATTCACCCCTCCACTTT. Protein: CASSQEYRQGVDSPLHF.

This clone was counted between two and nine times. The chain links TRBV19 to TRBJ1-5; weak D call: TRBD1 (6 bases). The CDR3 totals 15 residues. Germline V CDR1 and CDR2: LNHDA, SQIVND (reference sequence). Between the trimmed V and J ends, which lost 5 bases and 1 base, there was a span of 12 bases. The CDR3 region is CASSPLGGSNQPQHF. CDR3 in DNA: TGTGCCAGTAGTCCGCTAGGGGGGAGCAATCAGCCCCAGCATTTT.

This chain connects TRBV9 to TRBJ2-2, with 9 bases fitting TRBD1. Germline V gene sequence: CDR1 SGDLS, CDR2 YYNGEE. V was pared by 4 bases and J by 5 bases, with 9 bases of the junction left unmatched. CDR3 length equals 16 residues. The CDR3 sequence: CASSTHSGTGTGELFF. The CDR3 DNA reads as TGTGCCAGCAGCACCCATTCCGGGACAGGGACCGGGGAGCTGTTTTTT.

The CDR3 protein is CASSGLGTGGEKLFF. CDR3 DNA: TGTGCCAGCAGCGGGCTGGGGACAGGGGGAGAAAAACTGTTTTTT. V gene TRBV9 combines with J gene TRBJ1-4, with TRBD1 matching 11 bases. This CDR3 region has 15 residues. Germline V CDR1 and CDR2: SGDLS, YYNGEE. J lost 8 bases, V lost 3 bases, and 6 bases had no gene match.

The chain joins TRBV5-1 to TRBJ1-1; unclear D gene. The length of the CDR3 is 16 residues. V was clipped by 4 bases and J by 0 bases, with 16 bases between them. Germline V gene lookup returns CDR1 SGHRS and CDR2 YFSETQ. The CDR3 loop reads CASSPGSGTLNTEAFF. Here the CDR3 DNA reads TGCGCCAGCAGCCCTGGGTCAGGAACTTTGAACACTGAAGCTTTCTTT. The variable domain in full, with the rest retrieved from reference TRBV5-1 and TRBJ1-1, is KAGVTQTPRYLIKTRGQQVTLSCSPISGHRSVSWYQQTPGQGLQFLFEYFSETQRNKGNFPGRFSGRQFSNSRSEMNVSTLELGDSALYLCASSPGSGTLNTEAFFGQGTRLTVV.

The J gene is TRBJ1-6, the V gene TRBV19, with D perhaps matching TRBD1 (5 bases). The CDR3 loop spans 17 amino acids. The V gene lost 3 bases and the J gene lost 7 bases, with 19 bases spanning the gap. From germline, CDR1 is LNHDA and CDR2 SQIVND (reference sequence). Written as DNA, the CDR3 is TGTGCCAGTAGTATGCGTTTCGTCCAGGGAAACAATTCACCCCTCCACTTT. It yields the protein CASSMRFVQGNNSPLHF. Based on the CDR3 plus reference TRBV19 and TRBJ1-6, the full variable domain is DGGITQSPKYLFRKEGQNVTLSCEQNLNHDAMYWYRQDPGQGLRLIYYSQIVNDFQKGDIAEGYSVSREKKESFPLTVTSAQKNPTAFYLCASSMRFVQGNNSPLHFGNGTRLTVT.

This clone was detected only once. The chain couples TRBV9 to TRBJ2-7; perhaps TRBD2 as D (6 bases). The CDR3 covers 13 residues. Between the trimmed V and J ends, which lost 0 bases and 8 bases, there was a span of 12 bases. Germline CDR1 SGDLS, CDR2 YYNGEE. The CDR3 protein is CASSVEEGSKQYF. The CDR3, as DNA: TGTGCCAGCAGCGTAGAGGAGGGGTCTAAGCAGTACTTC.

The rearrangement links TRBV7-2 to TRBJ1-1; D is ambiguous. CDR1 SGHTA and CDR2 FQGNSA come from the germline V gene. The CDR3 totals 14 residues. Trimming removed 0 bases at V and 5 bases at J, with 10 bases between. In DNA form, the CDR3 reads TGTGCCAGCAGCTTAGCGCATGGTGGGACTGAAGCTTTCTTT. Amino acids: CASSLAHGGTEAFF.

This clone has just one count. This chain uses TRBV29-1 with TRBJ1-2; D not resolved. This CDR3 is built from 13 residues. Germline-derived CDR1 and CDR2 are SQVTM and ANQGSEA. V shed 0 bases and J shed 7 bases, with 12 bases lying between them. The CDR3 bases are TGCAGCGTTGAAGATCCGGCAGGACGTGGCTACACCTTC. This gives the protein CSVEDPAGRGYTF.

V and J are TRBV7-9 and TRBJ2-7, with D possibly matching TRBD1 (5 bases). CDR3 length equals 17 residues. CDR1 SEHNR and CDR2 FQNEAQ come from the germline V gene (reference sequence). V lost 4 bases and J lost 0, with 19 bases in between. Here the CDR3 reads CASSSLSDSQSSYEQYF. CDR3 bases: TGTGCCAGCAGCTCTCTCTCCGACAGCCAAAGCTCCTACGAGCAGTACTTC.

As for this clone: Sequence at one end of the junction differs from germline and may be a read error. CDR3 in DNA: TGTGCCAGCAGTGTCGGGGGGGGCTCCCACGAGCAGTACTTC. It translates to CASSVGGGSHEQYF. The chain uses TRBV2 and TRBJ2-7, with 8 bases matching TRBD2. CDR1 SNHLY and CDR2 FYNNEI come from the germline V gene. The CDR3 extends over 14 amino acids.

The chain carries TRBV10-3 and TRBJ1-3; D unresolved. CDR1 ENHRY and CDR2 SYGVKD come from the germline V gene. V lost 2 bases, J lost 0 bases, and 11 bases lay in between. The CDR3 consists of 16 residues. The CDR3 protein is CAISEAGAVSGNTIYF. CDR3 DNA: TGTGCCATCAGTGAGGCGGGAGCGGTCTCTGGAAACACCATATATTTT.

The chain carries TRBV6-6 and TRBJ2-1, with D possibly TRBD1 on 6 matching bases. The V and J ends lost 0 bases and 9 bases respectively, with 15 bases between them. CDR3 length: 15 residues. Germline CDR1 is MNHNY and CDR2 is SVGAGI (reference sequence). CDR3 coding DNA: TGTGCCAGCAGTTACTCAGGGGGACGTATGGTTGAGCAGTTCTTC. Its protein is CASSYSGGRMVEQFF.

The V call is TRBV6-5, the J call TRBJ2-1; no reliable D call. The CDR3 spans 13 residues. Trimming took off 0 bases at V and 9 bases at J, with 9 bases between the two ends. The V gene's germline CDR1 is MNHEY and CDR2 SVGAGI. CDR3 residues: CASSYSWTFEQFF. The CDR3 DNA is TGTGCCAGCAGTTACTCATGGACCTTTGAGCAGTTCTTC.

This sequence joins TRBV6-2 or TRBV6-3 and TRBJ1-2, with a weak D call TRBD1 (5 bases). The V gene lost 6 bases and the J gene lost 5 bases, with 10 bases spanning the gap. The germline V gene has CDR1 MNHEY and CDR2 SVGEGT. CDR3 length: 12 amino acids. CDR3 in amino acids: CASSRPGYGYTF. DNA for the CDR3: TGTGCCAGCAGCAGACCAGGGTATGGCTACACCTTC.

This clone was observed a single time. The chain links TRBV18 to TRBJ1-1, with 8 bases matching TRBD1. Germline V gene sequence: CDR1 KGHSH, CDR2 LQKENI. CDR3 length: 14 amino acids. V trimming: 6 bases; J trimming: 2 bases; junction bases outside the gene matches: 5. The CDR3 DNA is TGTGCCAGCTCGGACAGGGTCGGTAACACTGAAGCTTTCTTT. Translating gives CASSDRVGNTEAFF.

The table lists this clone with a count of one. The chain carries TRBV9 and TRBJ1-1; the D is unclear. Germline CDR1 reads SGDLS; CDR2 reads YYNGEE. Trimming left V 3 bases short and J 1 base short, with 7 bases between. The CDR3 sequence is 13 residues long. The CDR3 DNA is TGTGCCAGCAGCGATGGAGGGAACACTGAAGCTTTCTTT. This encodes CASSDGGNTEAFF.

The V gene is TRBV24-1, the J gene TRBJ2-1; D unclear. The CDR3 is 13 amino acids. Germline V gene sequence: CDR1 KGHDR, CDR2 SFDVKD. The V and J ends lost 9 bases and 1 base respectively, with 9 bases between them. Here the CDR3 DNA reads TGTGCCACCGGGCAGGTATCCTACAATGAGCAGTTCTTC. Protein sequence: CATGQVSYNEQFF.